This T cell receptor beta chain was profiled in a study of blood T cell repertoires in COVID-19. Study details: From the United States, Italy and Spain came samples of acute and convalescent COVID-19. PBMCs, B-cell-depleted T cells, or T cells were the source of the cDNA or gDNA that made up the material.

Authors' processing steps: Amplifying reference gene primers gave estimates of nucleated cell counts. TCRdb keeps only in-frame clones here, not all; method: immunoSEQ multiplex PCR. The V and J calls and the clone size are those of that table, but D and trimming were determined from the DNA. Counted here are under 130,000 clones, roughly nine tenths occurring once; the ten biggest clones make up about 15%. The CDR3 covers 15 residues. Trimming shortened V by 4 bases and J by 0 bases, and 8 bases separated the two germline ends. In germline, CDR1 is SGHRS, CDR2 YFSETQ. The TCR sequence derives from a woman at least 80 years old in a cohort sampled during active COVID-19. The chain couples TRBV5-1 to TRBJ2-6; weak D call: TRBD1 (5 bases). Sequencing was done on a sample of peripheral blood. CDR3: CASSPTGSGANVLTF. For the CDR3, the DNA is TGCGCCAGCAGCCCTACAGGCTCTGGGGCCAACGTCCTGACTTTC.